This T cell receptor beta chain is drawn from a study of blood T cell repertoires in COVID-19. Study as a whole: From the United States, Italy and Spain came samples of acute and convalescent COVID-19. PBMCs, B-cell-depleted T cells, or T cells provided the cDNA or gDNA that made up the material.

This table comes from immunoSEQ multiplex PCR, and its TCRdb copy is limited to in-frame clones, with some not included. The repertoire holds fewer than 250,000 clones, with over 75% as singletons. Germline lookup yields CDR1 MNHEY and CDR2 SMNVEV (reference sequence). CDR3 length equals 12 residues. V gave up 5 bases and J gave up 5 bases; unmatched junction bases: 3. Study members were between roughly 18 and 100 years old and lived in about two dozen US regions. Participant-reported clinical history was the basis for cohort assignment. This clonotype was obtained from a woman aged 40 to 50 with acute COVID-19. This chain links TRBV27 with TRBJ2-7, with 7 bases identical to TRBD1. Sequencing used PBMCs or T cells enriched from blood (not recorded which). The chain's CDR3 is CASSLGGDEQYF. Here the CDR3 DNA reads TGTGCCAGCAGTCTAGGGGGCGACGAGCAGTACTTC.